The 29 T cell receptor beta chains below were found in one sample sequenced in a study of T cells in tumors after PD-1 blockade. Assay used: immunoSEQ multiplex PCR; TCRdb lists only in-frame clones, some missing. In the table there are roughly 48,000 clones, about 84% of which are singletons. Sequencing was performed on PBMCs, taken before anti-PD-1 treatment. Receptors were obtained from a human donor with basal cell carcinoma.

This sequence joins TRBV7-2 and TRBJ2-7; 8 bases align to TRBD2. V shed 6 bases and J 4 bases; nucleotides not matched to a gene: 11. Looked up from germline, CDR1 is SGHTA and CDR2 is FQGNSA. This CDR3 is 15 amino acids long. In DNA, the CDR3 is TGTGCCAGCAGACGAGGGTCGGGGGGGCCGTACGAGCAGTACTTC. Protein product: CASRRGSGGPYEQYF.

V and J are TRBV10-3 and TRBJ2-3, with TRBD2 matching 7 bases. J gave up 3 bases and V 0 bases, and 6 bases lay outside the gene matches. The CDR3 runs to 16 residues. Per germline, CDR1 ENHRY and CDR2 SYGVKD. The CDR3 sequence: CAISESGRGETDTQYF. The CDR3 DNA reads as TGTGCCATCAGTGAGTCAGGGAGGGGTGAGACAGATACGCAGTATTTT.

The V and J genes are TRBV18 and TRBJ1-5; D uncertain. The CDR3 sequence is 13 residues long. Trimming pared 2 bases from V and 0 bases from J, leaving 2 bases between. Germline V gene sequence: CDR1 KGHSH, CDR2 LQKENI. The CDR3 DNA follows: TGTGCCAGCTCACCAAATAGCAATCAGCCCCAGCATTTT. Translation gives CASSPNSNQPQHF.

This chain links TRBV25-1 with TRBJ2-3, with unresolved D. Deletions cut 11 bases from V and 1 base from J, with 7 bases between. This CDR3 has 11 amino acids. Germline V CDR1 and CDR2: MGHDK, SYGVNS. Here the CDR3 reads CAVARTDTQYF. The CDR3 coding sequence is TGTGCCGTGGCACGCACAGATACGCAGTATTTT.

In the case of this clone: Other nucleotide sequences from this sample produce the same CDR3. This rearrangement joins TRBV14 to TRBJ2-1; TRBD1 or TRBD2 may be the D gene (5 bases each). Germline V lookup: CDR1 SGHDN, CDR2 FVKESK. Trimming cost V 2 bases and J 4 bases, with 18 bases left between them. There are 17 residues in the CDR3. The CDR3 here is CASSQIRLGDGYNEQFF. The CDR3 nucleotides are TGTGCCAGCAGCCAAATAAGGTTGGGGGACGGTTACAATGAGCAGTTCTTC.

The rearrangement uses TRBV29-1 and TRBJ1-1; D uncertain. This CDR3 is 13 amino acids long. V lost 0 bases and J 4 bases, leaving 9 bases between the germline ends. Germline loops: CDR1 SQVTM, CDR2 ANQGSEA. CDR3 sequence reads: CSVEDLGSTEAFF. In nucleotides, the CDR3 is TGCAGCGTTGAAGATCTAGGGAGCACTGAAGCTTTCTTT.

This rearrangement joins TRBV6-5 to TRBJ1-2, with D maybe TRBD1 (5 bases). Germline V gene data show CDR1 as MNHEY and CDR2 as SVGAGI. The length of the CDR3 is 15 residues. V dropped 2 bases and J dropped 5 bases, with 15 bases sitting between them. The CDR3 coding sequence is TGTGCCAGCAGTTACATCCTGGACATCGGTTATGGCTACACCTTC. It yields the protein CASSYILDIGYGYTF.

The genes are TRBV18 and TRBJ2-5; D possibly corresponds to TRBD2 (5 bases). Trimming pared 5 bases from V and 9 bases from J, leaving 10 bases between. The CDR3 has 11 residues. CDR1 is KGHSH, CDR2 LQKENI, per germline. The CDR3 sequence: CASSGQEAQYF. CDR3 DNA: TGTGCCAGCTCAGGCCAGGAGGCCCAGTACTTC.

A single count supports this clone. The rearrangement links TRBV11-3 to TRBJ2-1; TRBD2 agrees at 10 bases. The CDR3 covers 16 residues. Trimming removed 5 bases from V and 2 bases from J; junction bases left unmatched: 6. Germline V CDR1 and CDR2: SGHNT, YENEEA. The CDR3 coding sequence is TGTGCCAGCAGCCGCTTTAGCGGGGGGCCCTACAATGAGCAGTTCTTC. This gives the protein CASSRFSGGPYNEQFF.

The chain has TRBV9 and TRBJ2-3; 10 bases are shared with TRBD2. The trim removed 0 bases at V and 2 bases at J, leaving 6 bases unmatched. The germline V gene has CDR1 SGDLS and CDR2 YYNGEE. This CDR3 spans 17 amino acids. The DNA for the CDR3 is TGTGCCAGCAGCGTAGAGGCTAGCGGGGGCCACACAGATACGCAGTATTTT. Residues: CASSVEASGGHTDTQYF.

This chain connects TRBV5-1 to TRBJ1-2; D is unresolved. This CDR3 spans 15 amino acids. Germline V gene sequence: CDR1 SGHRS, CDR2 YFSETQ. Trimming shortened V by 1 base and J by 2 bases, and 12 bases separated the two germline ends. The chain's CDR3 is CASSLPGPDNYGYTF. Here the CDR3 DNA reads TGCGCCAGCAGCTTGCCGGGCCCCGACAACTATGGCTACACCTTC.

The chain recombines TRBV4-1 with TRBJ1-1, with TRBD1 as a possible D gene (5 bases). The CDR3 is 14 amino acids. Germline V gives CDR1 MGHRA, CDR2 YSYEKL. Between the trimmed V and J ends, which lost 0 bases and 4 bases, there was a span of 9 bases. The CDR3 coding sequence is TGCGCCAGCAGCCAAGAATGGGGACCCACTGAAGCTTTCTTT. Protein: CASSQEWGPTEAFF.

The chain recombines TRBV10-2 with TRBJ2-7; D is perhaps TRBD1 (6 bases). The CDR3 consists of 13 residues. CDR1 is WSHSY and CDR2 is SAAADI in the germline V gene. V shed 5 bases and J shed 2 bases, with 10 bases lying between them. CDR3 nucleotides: TGCGCCAGCAGTCAAGGACAGCCCTACGAGCAGTACTTC. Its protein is CASSQGQPYEQYF.

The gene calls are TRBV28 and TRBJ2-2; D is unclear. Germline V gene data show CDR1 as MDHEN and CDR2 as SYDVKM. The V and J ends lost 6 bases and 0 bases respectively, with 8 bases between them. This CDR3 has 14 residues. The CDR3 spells CASRRGANTGELFF. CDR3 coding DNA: TGTGCCAGCAGAAGAGGAGCGAACACCGGGGAGCTGTTTTTT.

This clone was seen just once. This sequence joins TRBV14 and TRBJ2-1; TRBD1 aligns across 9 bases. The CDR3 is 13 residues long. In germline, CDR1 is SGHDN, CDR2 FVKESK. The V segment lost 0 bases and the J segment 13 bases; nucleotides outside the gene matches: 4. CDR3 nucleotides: TGTGCCAGCAGCCAAGATGCGGGACAGGGACAGTTCTTC. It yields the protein CASSQDAGQGQFF.

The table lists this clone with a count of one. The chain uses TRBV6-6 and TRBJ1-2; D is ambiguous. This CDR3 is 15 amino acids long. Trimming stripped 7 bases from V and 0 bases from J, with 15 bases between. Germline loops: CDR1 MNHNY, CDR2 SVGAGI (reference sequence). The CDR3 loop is CASTRPYAANYGYTF. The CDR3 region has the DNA TGTGCCAGCACCCGTCCCTACGCAGCTAACTATGGCTACACCTTC.

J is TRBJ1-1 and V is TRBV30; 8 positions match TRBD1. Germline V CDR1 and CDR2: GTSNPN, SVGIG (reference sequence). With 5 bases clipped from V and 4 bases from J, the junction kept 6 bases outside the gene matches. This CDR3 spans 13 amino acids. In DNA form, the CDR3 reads TGTGCCTGGGGGGTAACAGGGGGCACTGAAGCTTTCTTT. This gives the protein CAWGVTGGTEAFF. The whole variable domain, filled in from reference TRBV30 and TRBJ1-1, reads SQTIHQWPATLVQPVGSPLSLECTVEGTSNPNLYWYRQAAGRGLQLLFYSVGIGQISSEVPQNLSASRPQDRQFILSSKKLLLSDSGFYLCAWGVTGGTEAFFGQGTRLTVV.

CDR3 DNA sequence: TGCGCCAGCAGCGTTGGGGGCAGTCAGCCCCAGCATTTT. Amino acids: CASSVGGSQPQHF. The J gene is TRBJ1-5, the V gene TRBV5-1, with D possibly being TRBD1 (6 bases). The ends were cut back, 4 bases at V and 6 bases at J, with 11 bases in the middle. This CDR3 comprises 13 residues. CDR1 and CDR2 from the germline V gene are SGHRS and YFSETQ.

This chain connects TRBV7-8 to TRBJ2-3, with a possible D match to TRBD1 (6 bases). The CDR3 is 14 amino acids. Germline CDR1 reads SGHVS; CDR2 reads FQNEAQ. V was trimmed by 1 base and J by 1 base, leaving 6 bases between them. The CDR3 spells CASSLGGRTDTQYF. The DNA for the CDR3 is TGTGCCAGCAGCTTAGGGGGGCGCACAGATACGCAGTATTTT.

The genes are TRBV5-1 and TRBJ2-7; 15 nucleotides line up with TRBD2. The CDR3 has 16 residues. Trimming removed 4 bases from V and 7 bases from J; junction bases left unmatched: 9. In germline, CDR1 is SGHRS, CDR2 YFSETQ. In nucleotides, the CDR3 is TGCGCCAGCAGCCCGGGACTAGCGGGGGGAAGATTAGAGCAGTACTTC. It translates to CASSPGLAGGRLEQYF. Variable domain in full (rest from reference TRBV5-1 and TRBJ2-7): KAGVTQTPRYLIKTRGQQVTLSCSPISGHRSVSWYQQTPGQGLQFLFEYFSETQRNKGNFPGRFSGRQFSNSRSEMNVSTLELGDSALYLCASSPGLAGGRLEQYFGPGTRLTVT.

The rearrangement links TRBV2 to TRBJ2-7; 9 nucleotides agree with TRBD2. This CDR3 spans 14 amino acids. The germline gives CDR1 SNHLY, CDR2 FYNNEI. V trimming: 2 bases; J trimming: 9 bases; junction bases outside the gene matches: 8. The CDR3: CASSERAGGPRQYF. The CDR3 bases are TGTGCCAGCAGTGAACGTGCGGGGGGGCCACGGCAGTACTTC. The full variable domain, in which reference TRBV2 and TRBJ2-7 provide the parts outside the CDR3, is EPEVTQTPSHQVTQMGQEVILRCVPISNHLYFYWYRQILGQKVEFLVSFYNNEISEKSEIFDDQFSVERPDGSNFTLKIRSTKLEDSAMYFCASSERAGGPRQYFGPGTRLTVT.

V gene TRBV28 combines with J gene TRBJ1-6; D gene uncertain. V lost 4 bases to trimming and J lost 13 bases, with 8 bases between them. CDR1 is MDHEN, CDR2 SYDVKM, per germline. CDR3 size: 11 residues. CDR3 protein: CASSSRTPLHF. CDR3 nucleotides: TGTGCCAGCAGTTCCCGCACTCCCCTCCACTTT.

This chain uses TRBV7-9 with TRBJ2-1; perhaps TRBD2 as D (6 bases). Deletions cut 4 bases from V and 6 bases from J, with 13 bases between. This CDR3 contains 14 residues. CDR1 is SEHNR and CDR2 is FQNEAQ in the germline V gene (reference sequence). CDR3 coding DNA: TGTGCCAGCAGCTCCCGACTAGAAATCAATGAGCAGTTCTTC. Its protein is CASSSRLEINEQFF.

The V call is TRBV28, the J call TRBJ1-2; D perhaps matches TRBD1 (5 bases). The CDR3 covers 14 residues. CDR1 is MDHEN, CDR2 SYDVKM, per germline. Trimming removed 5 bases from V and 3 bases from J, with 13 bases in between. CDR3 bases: TGTGCCAGCAGTATCTCCGGGACGGACTATGGCTACACCTTC. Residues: CASSISGTDYGYTF.

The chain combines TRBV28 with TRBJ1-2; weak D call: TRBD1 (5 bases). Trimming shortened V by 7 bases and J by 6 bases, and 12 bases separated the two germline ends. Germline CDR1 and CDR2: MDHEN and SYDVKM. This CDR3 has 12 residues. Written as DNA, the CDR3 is TGTGCCAGCAAAGGAGGGGTGGATGGCTACACCTTC. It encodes CASKGGVDGYTF.

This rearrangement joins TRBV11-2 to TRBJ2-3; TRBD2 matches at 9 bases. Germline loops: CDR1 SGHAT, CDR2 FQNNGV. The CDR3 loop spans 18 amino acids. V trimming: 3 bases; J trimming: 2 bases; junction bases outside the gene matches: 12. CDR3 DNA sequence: TGTGCCAGCAGCTTTGGTCGGAGCGGGGGGCCTATCACAGATACGCAGTATTTT. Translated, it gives CASSFGRSGGPITDTQYF.

The DNA of the CDR3 is TGTGCCAGCAGCTTGGTCCCGGGGGGGAGGTCCTACAATGAGCAGTTCTTC. Encoded protein: CASSLVPGGRSYNEQFF. The rearrangement uses TRBV5-6 and TRBJ2-1; 8 bases fit TRBD2. The germline gives CDR1 SGHDT, CDR2 YYEEEE. CDR3 length: 17 amino acids. V lost 0 bases and J lost 1; bases outside the gene matches: 6.

The CDR3 spells CASSLGQGANNSPLHF. The DNA for the CDR3 is TGTGCCAGCAGCTTAGGGCAGGGTGCCAATAATTCACCCCTCCACTTT. The chain is built from TRBV7-2 and TRBJ1-6; a possible D gene is TRBD1 (5 bases). The CDR3 loop spans 16 amino acids. Germline CDR1 and CDR2: SGHTA and FQGNSA. Trimming stripped 1 base from V and 5 bases from J, with 12 bases between. The whole variable domain, filled in from reference TRBV7-2 and TRBJ1-6, reads GAGVSQSPSNKVTEKGKDVELRCDPISGHTALYWYRQSLGQGLEFLIYFQGNSAPDKSGLPSDRFSAERTGGSVSTLTIQRTQQEDSAVYLCASSLGQGANNSPLHFGNGTRLTVT.

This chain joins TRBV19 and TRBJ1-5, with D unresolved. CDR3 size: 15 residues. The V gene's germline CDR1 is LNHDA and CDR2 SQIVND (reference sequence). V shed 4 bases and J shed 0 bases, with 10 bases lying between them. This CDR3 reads CASSRARDSNQPQHF. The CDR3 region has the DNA TGTGCCAGTAGTAGGGCCCGTGATAGCAATCAGCCCCAGCATTTT.